This T cell receptor (beta chain) was identified in a study of Graves' ophthalmopathy and Graves' hyperthyroidism. Study-wide results and caveats: Blood samples also showed most expanded thyroid clonotypes exceeding 0.001 frequency.

This clonotype was found once. The target antigen is unknown. From germline, CDR1 is SGHAT and CDR2 FQDESV (reference sequence). Trimming cost V 8 bases and J 2 bases, with 12 bases left between them. The CDR3 runs 13 residues. CDR3 regions of TCR beta were amplified from RNA transcripts. HTBI primers served in a first-round RT-PCR, which a second-round multiplex PCR followed. TCRdb re-derived calls from the multiplex PCR reads in MiXCR, one entry per CDR3 protein. The sample carries 600,000 to 700,000 distinct CDR3 sequences, over 40% recorded once. This sequence joins TRBV11-1 and TRBJ2-5; the D gene is possibly TRBD2 (6 bases). Sequences were obtained from peripheral blood. The TCR was taken from an adult man with Graves' ophthalmopathy. In DNA form, the CDR3 reads TGTGCCAGCCCACCACGGGAGCAAGAGACCCAGTACTTC. Amino acids: CASPPREQETQYF.